The 27 T cell receptor beta chains given below trace back to one sample, sequenced in a study of T cell responses to AZD1222 COVID-19 vaccine (dated by TCRdb to the early 2020s). In light of the paper, this sample's time point label describes: baseline before first vaccination. Receptor libraries were prepared by the immunoSEQ multiplex PCR assay. TCRdb holds this immuneACCESS table with in-frame rearrangements only. Some clones are missing; in checked studies, unresolved V genes explain under half, and the rest has no known cause. The sample table contains more than 140,000 clones; only one count was recorded for approximately 90% of them. The ten largest clones represent 5% of the sample. The material was peripheral blood, obtained on day 0 of AZD1222 vaccination. The receptors stem from an adult in good health.

This rearrangement joins TRBV13 to TRBJ1-3; D uncertain. The CDR3 runs to 14 residues. Germline-derived CDR1 and CDR2 are PRHDT and FYEKMQ (reference sequence). Deletions cut 4 bases from V and 0 bases from J, with 7 bases between. CDR3 residues: CASSSFSSGNTIYF. CDR3 nucleotides: TGTGCCAGCAGCTCTTTTTCCTCTGGAAACACCATATATTTT.

This rearrangement joins TRBV28 to TRBJ2-5; TRBD2 agrees at 9 bases. Trimming at V came to 6 bases and at J to 5 bases, leaving 13 bases not matched to a gene. Germline loops: CDR1 MDHEN, CDR2 SYDVKM. CDR3 length equals 16 residues. CDR3 protein: CASSPAIAGESETQYF. CDR3 sequence (DNA): TGTGCCAGCAGCCCCGCGATAGCGGGAGAATCTGAGACCCAGTACTTC.

The table lists this clone with a count of one. This chain connects TRBV6-5 to TRBJ2-1; a possible D gene is TRBD1 (6 bases). The germline V gene has CDR1 MNHEY and CDR2 SVGAGI. CDR3 length equals 15 residues. The ends were cut back, 5 bases at V and 9 bases at J, with 20 bases in the middle. CDR3 protein: CASSRTPGERTEQFF. The CDR3 region has the DNA TGTGCCAGCAGTAGAACTCCAGGGGAGAGGACTGAGCAGTTCTTC.

The chain combines TRBV4-1 with TRBJ2-3; 9 nucleotides align to TRBD2. The trim removed 0 bases at V and 0 bases at J, leaving 1 base unmatched. Germline V lookup: CDR1 MGHRA, CDR2 YSYEKL. This CDR3 contains 16 residues. CDR3 amino acids: CASSQDLAGSTDTQYF. The CDR3 bases are TGCGCCAGCAGCCAAGATCTAGCGGGGAGCACAGATACGCAGTATTTT.

CDR3 region: CARSGGDRENSGANVLTF. The CDR3 coding sequence is TGTGCCAGGTCGGGTGGGGACCGAGAAAACTCTGGGGCCAACGTCCTGACTTTC. This chain links TRBV7-9 with TRBJ2-6; D might be TRBD1 or TRBD2, each matching 5 bases. Trimming removed 9 bases from V and 0 bases from J, with 21 bases in between. CDR3 length: 18 amino acids. Germline-derived CDR1 and CDR2 are SEHNR and FQNEAQ (reference sequence).

The chain uses TRBV30 and TRBJ2-3; D may be TRBD1 or TRBD2 (5 bases each). The germline gives CDR1 GTSNPN, CDR2 SVGIG (reference sequence). Trimming took off 7 bases at V and 3 bases at J, with 26 bases between the two ends. The CDR3 has 17 residues. CDR3 sequence reads: CASQPWTRLRGTDTQYF. CDR3 in DNA: TGTGCCTCCCAACCCTGGACCCGGCTGAGGGGAACAGATACGCAGTATTTT.

The rearrangement joins TRBV2 to TRBJ2-3; a weak D match, TRBD2 (7 bases). Between the trimmed V and J ends, which lost 8 bases and 2 bases, there was a span of 14 bases. Germline V gene data show CDR1 as SNHLY and CDR2 as FYNNEI. The CDR3 sequence is 14 residues long. DNA of the CDR3: TGTGCCAGCCTGAGGGGGAGGGCCACAGATACGCAGTATTTT. This translates into CASLRGRATDTQYF. Drawing the rest from reference TRBV2 and TRBJ2-3, the complete variable domain is EPEVTQTPSHQVTQMGQEVILRCVPISNHLYFYWYRQILGQKVEFLVSFYNNEISEKSEIFDDQFSVERPDGSNFTLKIRSTKLEDSAMYFCASLRGRATDTQYFGPGTRLTVL.

The chain couples TRBV30 to TRBJ2-3; 7 bases match TRBD2. J was trimmed by 2 bases and V by 8 bases; bases with no gene match: 10. Germline loops: CDR1 GTSNPN, CDR2 SVGIG (reference sequence). The CDR3 runs to 14 residues. The CDR3 is CAGGGGDLTDTQYF. CDR3 nucleotides: TGTGCCGGGGGGGGAGGGGACCTCACAGATACGCAGTATTTT.

V usage is TRBV14 and J usage is TRBJ1-5; D is undetermined. Trimming took off 0 bases at V and 7 bases at J, with 7 bases between the two ends. The CDR3 runs to 13 residues. The germline V gene encodes CDR1 SGHDN and CDR2 FVKESK. In DNA form, the CDR3 reads TGTGCCAGCAGCCAAGATACCCGACAGCCCCAGCATTTT. It codes for CASSQDTRQPQHF.

The chain links TRBV19 to TRBJ1-5; no firm D call. V lost 7 bases to trimming and J lost 2 bases, with 12 bases between them. The germline CDR1 and CDR2 sequences are LNHDA and SQIVND (reference sequence). The CDR3 consists of 14 residues. The CDR3 DNA reads as TGTGCCAGTAAAATCGGGAGCGGCAATCAGCCCCAGCATTTT. It encodes CASKIGSGNQPQHF.

The chain uses TRBV5-1 and TRBJ2-2, with D uncertain. Germline loops: CDR1 SGHRS, CDR2 YFSETQ. Trimming cost V 4 bases and J 8 bases, with 15 bases left between them. The CDR3 runs 14 residues. The CDR3 region has the DNA TGCGCCAGCAGCCAGGACGAGAAACCAGGGGAGCTGTTTTTT. Translation gives CASSQDEKPGELFF. The whole variable domain, filled in from reference TRBV5-1 and TRBJ2-2, reads KAGVTQTPRYLIKTRGQQVTLSCSPISGHRSVSWYQQTPGQGLQFLFEYFSETQRNKGNFPGRFSGRQFSNSRSEMNVSTLELGDSALYLCASSQDEKPGELFFGEGSRLTVL.

CDR3: CASSEPGSSNTGELFF. DNA of the CDR3: TGTGCCAGCAGTGAGCCGGGTAGTTCGAACACCGGGGAGCTGTTTTTT. The chain employs TRBV6-1 and TRBJ2-2; D not certain. The CDR3 totals 16 residues. The V end lost 3 bases, the J end lost 0 bases, and 11 bases lay between the germline ends. CDR1 and CDR2 from the germline V gene are MNHNS and SASEGT.

This clone was detected once. The rearrangement uses TRBV5-5 and TRBJ2-1; 10 bases are a match to TRBD2. The V gene's germline CDR1 is SGHKS and CDR2 YYEKEE (reference sequence). The CDR3 runs 20 residues. The junction had 19 bases not matched to a gene; V was cut back by 3 bases and J by 4 bases. As DNA, the CDR3 is TGTGCCAGCAGCTCTACCCGCCCCACTAGCGGGACGTCCCTTTACAATGAGCAGTTCTTC. It is translated as CASSSTRPTSGTSLYNEQFF.

The chain employs TRBV7-6 and TRBJ2-1; 12 bases are a match to TRBD2. After removal of 5 bases from V and 7 bases from J, the junction contained 6 bases not matched to a gene. Germline V lookup: CDR1 SGHVS, CDR2 FNYEAQ. This CDR3 is built from 15 residues. CDR3 protein: CASSRGTSGLNEQFF. The CDR3 DNA sequence: TGTGCCAGCAGCCGCGGGACTAGCGGGCTGAATGAGCAGTTCTTC.

The V and J genes are TRBV28 and TRBJ1-1; 12 bases align to TRBD1. The CDR3 spans 16 residues. CDR1 is MDHEN, CDR2 SYDVKM, per germline. Trimming removed 5 bases from V and 3 bases from J; junction bases left unmatched: 7. The CDR3 DNA reads as TGTGCCAGCAGTCCCCGGGACAGGGGGCGATACACTGAAGCTTTCTTT. This gives the protein CASSPRDRGRYTEAFF.

The V call is TRBV7-8, the J call TRBJ2-3; 7 nucleotides match TRBD2. Germline CDR1 reads SGHVS; CDR2 reads FQNEAQ. V shed 0 bases and J 12 bases; nucleotides not matched to a gene: 6. The CDR3 length is 13 residues. The CDR3: CASSLAIAGPQYF. The CDR3 DNA sequence: TGTGCCAGCAGCTTAGCAATAGCGGGCCCACAGTATTTT.

This clone was detected a few times. This chain uses TRBV7-8 with TRBJ1-5; a possible D gene is TRBD1 (6 bases). The CDR3 has 16 amino acids. Trimming stripped 3 bases from V and 0 bases from J, with 12 bases between. Germline V CDR1 and CDR2: SGHVS, FQNEAQ. CDR3 coding DNA: TGTGCCAGCAGCTTGGGGGGGGCGTATAGCAATCAGCCCCAGCATTTT. It encodes CASSLGGAYSNQPQHF.

This rearrangement joins TRBV18 to TRBJ2-7; D may be TRBD1 (5 bases). The CDR3 is made up of 15 amino acids. V was shortened by 2 bases and J by 5 bases, with 16 bases between the two germline ends. The germline V gene has CDR1 KGHSH and CDR2 LQKENI. The CDR3 reads CASSPRGQMGNEQYF. The CDR3 nucleotides are TGTGCCAGCTCACCAAGAGGACAAATGGGCAACGAGCAGTACTTC.

The gene calls are TRBV20-1 and TRBJ1-5; D is unclear. The V gene's germline CDR1 is DFQATT and CDR2 SNEGSKA (reference sequence). This CDR3 has 15 residues. The V end was cut by 4 bases, the J end by 1 base, with 14 bases between. CDR3 sequence: CSATDVGLSNQPQHF. The CDR3 coding sequence is TGCAGTGCTACTGACGTCGGTCTAAGCAATCAGCCCCAGCATTTT.

The genes are TRBV5-5 and TRBJ2-1, with a weak D call TRBD2 (5 bases). The CDR3 extends over 14 amino acids. Trimming removed 0 bases from V and 6 bases from J, with 10 bases in between. Germline V gene lookup returns CDR1 SGHKS and CDR2 YYEKEE (reference sequence). As DNA, the CDR3 is TGTGCCAGCAGCTTGGAACTAGGAGTCAATGAGCAGTTCTTC. Translating it yields CASSLELGVNEQFF.

In this sample, this clone turned up a few times. The CDR3 DNA sequence: TGTGCCAGCAGACCTACAGGGTGGTATGAGCAGTTCTTC. Protein sequence: CASRPTGWYEQFF. The rearrangement uses TRBV7-8 and TRBJ2-1, with a tentative D call TRBD1 (6 bases). The CDR3 totals 13 residues. The V end lost 6 bases, the J end lost 8 bases, and 14 bases lay between the germline ends. Germline-derived CDR1 and CDR2 are SGHVS and FQNEAQ. The whole variable domain, filled in from reference TRBV7-8 and TRBJ2-1, reads GAGVSQSPRYKVAKRGQDVALRCDPISGHVSLFWYQQALGQGPEFLTYFQNEAQLDKSGLPSDRFFAERPEGSVSTLKIQRTQQEDSAVYLCASRPTGWYEQFFGPGTRLTVL.

V usage is TRBV9 and J usage is TRBJ2-2; 7 positions agree with TRBD1. Germline CDR1 SGDLS, CDR2 YYNGEE. Unmatched junction bases numbered 14, after V lost 5 bases and J lost 1 base. CDR3 length: 18 residues. CDR3: CASSGDKTGVMNTGELFF. The DNA of the CDR3 is TGTGCCAGCAGTGGTGATAAAACAGGGGTTATGAACACCGGGGAGCTGTTTTTT.

The chain is built from TRBV2 and TRBJ2-3; 8 bases match TRBD1. Germline CDR1 is SNHLY and CDR2 is FYNNEI. The CDR3 is 12 residues long. The DNA for the CDR3 is TGTGTCACGACAGGGGTGTCAGATACGCAGTATTTT. Protein sequence: CVTTGVSDTQYF.

The chain recombines TRBV13 with TRBJ2-7, with a tentative D call TRBD2 (6 bases). Trimming cost V 0 bases and J 9 bases, with 9 bases left between them. The CDR3 has 12 amino acids. The germline gives CDR1 PRHDT, CDR2 FYEKMQ (reference sequence). CDR3 region: CASSLGSGVQYF. The CDR3 coding sequence is TGTGCCAGCAGCTTAGGCTCGGGGGTGCAGTACTTC.

This clone was seen only a few times. V and J are TRBV7-9 and TRBJ2-3; TRBD2 matches at 7 bases. The CDR3 is made up of 15 amino acids. V lost 8 bases and J lost 1; bases outside the gene matches: 9. CDR1 SEHNR and CDR2 FQNEAQ come from the germline V gene (reference sequence). The CDR3 sequence: CASARGREGTDTQYF. The CDR3 DNA follows: TGTGCCAGCGCGCGGGGACGGGAGGGCACAGATACGCAGTATTTT.

This chain joins TRBV29-1 and TRBJ2-7, with no clear D. Germline values: CDR1 SQVTM, CDR2 ANQGSEA. This CDR3 comprises 13 residues. V was clipped by 6 bases and J by 13 bases, with 25 bases between them. CDR3 bases: TGCAGCGTCTGGGCGACACAACTAAAGCAGGAATACTTC. Its protein product is CSVWATQLKQEYF.

The chain employs TRBV5-4 and TRBJ1-1; unclear D gene. Germline lookup yields CDR1 SGHNT and CDR2 YYREEE (reference sequence). The CDR3 sequence is 13 residues long. V shed 3 bases and J shed 2 bases, with 8 bases lying between them. DNA for the CDR3: TGTGCCAGCAGCTCCGGACCTAACACTGAAGCTTTCTTT. Its protein is CASSSGPNTEAFF.